This TCR beta chain stems from a study of regulatory T cells in long-lasting Graves disease. With iRepertoire HTBI primers and Arm-PCR of CDR3 regions, TCR beta libraries were built. MiXCR, run by TCRdb on the multiplex PCR reads, gives a single entry per CDR3 protein. The repertoire has about 500,000 distinct CDR3 sequences, around 15% of them found once; the top ten carry 10% to 15%. General study points: Reduced TCR diversity was observed in persistent Graves' patients versus newly diagnosed patients.

This clonotype was detected many times. The antigen is not known. Stated time point: newly diagnosed GD, antithyroid drugs for less than 3 months. The TCR library was prepared using RNA isolated from PBMCs. The CDR3 length is 12 residues. Per the germline V gene, CDR1 is MDHEN and CDR2 is SYDVKM. The V end was cut by 5 bases, the J end by 11 bases, with 13 bases between. The sample also formed part of further work on T cells in Graves' hyperthyroidism and ophthalmopathy. That source adds: Diagnoses were made from clinical symptoms, serum measures (thyroxine and TRAb), thyroid ultrasound and orbital computed tomography. The study used the HTBI primer set for a first-round RT-PCR of the TCR CDR3.

The V and J genes are TRBV28 and TRBJ2-1; a possible D gene is TRBD2 (6 bases). This sequence was found in a man in his forties with Graves disease. Sequencing used peripheral blood mononuclear cells (PBMCs), obtained at new diagnosis, from a patient treated with antithyroid drugs. This chain's CDR3 is CASSQGRGKQFF. DNA of the CDR3: TGTGCCAGCAGTCAGGGCCGGGGGAAGCAGTTCTTC.